At least ten counts were recorded for the clone carrying this T cell receptor beta chain. Mismatch with germline at one junction end may stem from a read error. Researchers took RNA transcripts and amplified the TCR beta CDR3 regions from them. The HTBI set primed first-round TCR CDR3 RT-PCR. MiXCR, applied by TCRdb to the multiplex PCR reads, yields one record per CDR3 protein. The sample holds some 770,000 distinct CDR3 sequences, around 15% seen once. These data come from a study of T cells in Graves' hyperthyroidism and ophthalmopathy. The CDR3 sequence is 13 residues long. The germline V gene has CDR1 MGHRA and CDR2 YSYEKL.

Sequenced input: blood. This clonotype was sampled from a man aged 18 to 35 with Graves' hyperthyroidism. The chain joins TRBV4-1 to TRBJ1-1; 8 bases are a match to TRBD1. The CDR3 loop is CASSQDRGTEAFF. The CDR3 nucleotides read TGTGCCAGCAGTCAAGACAGGGGCACTGAAGCTTTCTTT.